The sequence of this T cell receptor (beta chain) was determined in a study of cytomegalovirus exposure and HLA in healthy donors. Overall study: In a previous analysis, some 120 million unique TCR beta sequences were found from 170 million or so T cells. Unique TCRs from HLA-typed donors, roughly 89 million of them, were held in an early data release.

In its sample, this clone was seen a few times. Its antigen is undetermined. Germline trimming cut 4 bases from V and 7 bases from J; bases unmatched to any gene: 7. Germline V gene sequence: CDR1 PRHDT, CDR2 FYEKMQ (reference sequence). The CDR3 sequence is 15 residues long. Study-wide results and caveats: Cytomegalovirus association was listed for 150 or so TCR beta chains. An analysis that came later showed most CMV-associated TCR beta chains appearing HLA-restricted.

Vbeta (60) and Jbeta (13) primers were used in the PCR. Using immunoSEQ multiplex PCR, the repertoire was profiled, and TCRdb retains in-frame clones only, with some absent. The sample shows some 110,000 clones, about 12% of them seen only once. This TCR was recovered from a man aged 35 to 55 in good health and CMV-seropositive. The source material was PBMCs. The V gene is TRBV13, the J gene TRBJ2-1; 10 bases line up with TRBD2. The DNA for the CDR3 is TGTGCCAGCAGCTACGGTGGACTAGCGGTGAATGAGCAGTTCTTC. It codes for CASSYGGLAVNEQFF.